These 14 T cell receptor beta chains originate from one sample sequenced in a study of breast tumors, draining lymph nodes, adjacent tissues. The lymph nodes were axillary draining lymph nodes from breast cancer patients. A single record per CDR3 protein comes from TCRdb applying MiXCR to the multiplex PCR reads. The sample lists over 200,000 distinct CDR3 sequences, under 40% occurring once. The sequenced material came from axillary lymph node tissue. These receptors all stem from a female donor with breast cancer. Some clones in this sample may be carry-over from other donors' samples.

In its sample, this clonotype was seen a few times. This chain connects TRBV6-1 to TRBJ2-1, with D perhaps TRBD1 (7 bases). This CDR3 is 15 amino acids long. Germline assignment: CDR1 MNHNS and CDR2 SASEGT. CDR3 amino acids: CVLQAGQNLYNEQFF. CDR3 nucleotide sequence: TGTGTTCTTCAGGCGGGACAGAACTTATACAATGAGCAGTTCTTC.

Ten or more counts support this clonotype. The chain recombines TRBV2 with TRBJ1-2; 9 bases are shared with TRBD1. Germline V gene data show CDR1 as SNHLY and CDR2 as FYNNEI. J lost 3 bases, V lost 4 bases, and 3 bases had no gene match. The CDR3 consists of 14 residues. CDR3 bases: TGTGCCAGCAGTGCCCGGGACAGGGACTATGGCTACACCTTC. This codes for CASSARDRDYGYTF.

This chain joins TRBV6-1 and TRBJ2-7, with TRBD1 matching 7 bases. From germline, CDR1 is MNHNS and CDR2 SASEGT. CDR3 length: 13 amino acids. Losses at the gene ends were 4 bases for V and 4 bases for J; bases not matched to a gene: 4. Written as DNA, the CDR3 is TGTGCCAGCAGTGCCCACAGGGGTTACGAGCAGTACTTC. Its protein is CASSAHRGYEQYF.

Ten or more counts support this clonotype. The chain has TRBV20-1 and TRBJ2-7; D possibly uses TRBD1 or TRBD2 (5 bases each). Germline V gene sequence: CDR1 DFQATT, CDR2 SNEGSKA (reference sequence). CDR3 length: 11 residues. CDR3 protein: CRRRGAYEQYF. CDR3 sequence (DNA): TGCAGGCGAAGGGGAGCCTACGAGCAGTACTTC.

To note about this clonotype: A much bigger clone sits one base away, suggesting this may be a read error. The chain is built from TRBV20-1 and TRBJ1-5, with D perhaps matching TRBD1 (5 bases). Germline V CDR1 and CDR2: DFQATT, SNEGSKA (reference sequence). The CDR3 length is 15 residues. As DNA, the CDR3 is TGCAGTGCTAGATACGGACATAATAGCACTCAGCCCCAGCATTTT. Its protein product is CSARYGHNSTQPQHF.

This clonotype was seen repeatedly, ten times or more. The V gene is TRBV4-2, the J gene TRBJ1-2; 7 nucleotides match TRBD1. V dropped 3 bases and J dropped 4; count of bases not matched to a gene: 8. This CDR3 region has 15 residues. CDR1 is LGHNA and CDR2 is YNFKEQ in the germline V gene. Here the CDR3 reads CASSQPRTGSYGYTF. In nucleotides, the CDR3 is TGTGCCAGCAGCCAGCCCCGGACAGGTTCCTATGGCTACACCTTC.

This clonotype has a count of ten or more. The chain has TRBV20-1 and TRBJ2-7, with 11 bases matching TRBD2. V lost 5 bases to trimming and J lost 1 base; unmatched junction nucleotides: 10. The CDR3 has 16 amino acids. From germline, CDR1 is DFQATT and CDR2 SNEGSKA (reference sequence). CDR3 in DNA: TGCAGTGCTTCACGCCCCGGGACTAGCGGTTCCTACGAGCAGTACTTC. It is translated as CSASRPGTSGSYEQYF.

The CDR3: CASSLGPRASGIGETQYF. DNA of the CDR3: TGTGCCAGCAGCTTAGGTCCCAGGGCTAGCGGGATTGGAGAGACCCAGTACTTC. V and J are TRBV7-9 and TRBJ2-5; 9 nucleotides align to TRBD2. There are 18 residues in the CDR3. Germline lookup yields CDR1 SEHNR and CDR2 FQNEAQ (reference sequence). V dropped 1 base and J dropped 4; count of bases not matched to a gene: 13.

In this sample, this clonotype turned up many times. The junction differs from germline at one of its ends, possibly a read error. The chain links TRBV7-3 to TRBJ1-2; 7 bases are a match to TRBD1. Germline CDR1 and CDR2: SGHTA and FQGTGA. The CDR3 loop spans 15 amino acids. CDR3 DNA: TGTGCCAGCAGACTTGACAGGGTGGTGGACTATGGCTACCCCTTC. Its protein is CASRLDRVVDYGYPF.

This clonotype was found many times. The genes are TRBV20-1 and TRBJ2-5; D unclear. Germline values: CDR1 DFQATT, CDR2 SNEGSKA (reference sequence). This CDR3 spans 15 amino acids. The V gene lost 3 bases and the J gene lost 2 bases, with 16 bases spanning the gap. The CDR3 loop reads CSASSPVRIQETQYF. For the CDR3, the DNA is TGCAGTGCTAGCTCCCCCGTACGGATTCAAGAGACCCAGTACTTC.

The J gene is TRBJ1-1, the V gene TRBV10-3; 7 bases map to TRBD1. After removal of 4 bases from V and 5 bases from J, the junction contained 10 bases not matched to a gene. CDR1 ENHRY and CDR2 SYGVKD come from the germline V gene. The CDR3 runs 15 residues. The CDR3 loop is CAISVAGGTVTEAFF. In DNA, the CDR3 is TGTGCCATCAGTGTAGCGGGAGGGACAGTGACTGAAGCTTTCTTT.

Worth noting for this clonotype: With a much larger clone just one base away, this may be a read error. The gene calls are TRBV6-1 and TRBJ2-3; TRBD2 agrees at 11 bases. Germline CDR1 MNHNS, CDR2 SASEGT. Trimming at V came to 10 bases and at J to 2 bases, leaving 23 bases not matched to a gene. CDR3 size: 20 residues. The CDR3 coding sequence is TGTGCCATCAGCCATACGGGGGGTATACCGGGACTAGCGGCCACAGATACGCAGTATTTT. Translation: CAISHTGGIPGLAATDTQYF.

This clonotype was seen at least ten times. The chain recombines TRBV12-3 or TRBV12-4 with TRBJ2-3; 11 positions match TRBD2. This CDR3 contains 15 residues. Trimming at V came to 8 bases and at J to 1 base, leaving 5 bases not matched to a gene. CDR3 sequence reads: CASAGTSGRTDTQYF. The CDR3 nucleotides are TGTGCCAGCGCCGGGACTAGCGGTCGCACAGATACGCAGTATTTT.

The sample holds one count of this clonotype. The chain has TRBV7-8 and TRBJ2-2; D possibly matches TRBD1 or TRBD2 (5 bases each). Per the germline V gene, CDR1 is SGHVS and CDR2 is FQNEAQ. The length of the CDR3 is 14 residues. Deletions cut 9 bases from V and 0 bases from J, with 11 bases between. The CDR3 bases are TGTGCCAGTTTGGGACGGGCGAACACCGGGGAGCTGTTTTTT. Protein: CASLGRANTGELFF.